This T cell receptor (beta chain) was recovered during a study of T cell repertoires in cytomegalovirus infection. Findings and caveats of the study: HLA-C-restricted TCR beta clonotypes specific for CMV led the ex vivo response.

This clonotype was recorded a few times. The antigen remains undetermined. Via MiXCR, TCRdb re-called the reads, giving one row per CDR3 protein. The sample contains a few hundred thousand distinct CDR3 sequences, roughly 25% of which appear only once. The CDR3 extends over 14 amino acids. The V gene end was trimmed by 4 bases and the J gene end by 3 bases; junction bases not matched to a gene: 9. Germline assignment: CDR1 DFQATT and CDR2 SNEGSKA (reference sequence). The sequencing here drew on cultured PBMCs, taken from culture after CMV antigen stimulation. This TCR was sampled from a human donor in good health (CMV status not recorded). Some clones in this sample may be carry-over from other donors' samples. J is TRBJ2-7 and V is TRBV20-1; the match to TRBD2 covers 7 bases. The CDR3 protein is CSAKFPSGNYEQYF. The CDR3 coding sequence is TGCAGTGCTAAGTTCCCTAGCGGAAACTACGAGCAGTACTTC.